This T cell receptor (beta chain) was documented in a study of blood T cell repertoires in COVID-19. Across the study: Acute and convalescent COVID-19 samples came from the United States, Italy and Spain. Sources were T cells, B-cell-depleted T cells, or PBMCs; the material itself was cDNA or gDNA.

The ends were cut back, 4 bases at V and 2 bases at J, with 13 bases in the middle. Germline values: CDR1 SGHNT, CDR2 YYREEE (reference sequence). The CDR3 runs to 15 residues. Authors' processing steps: Researchers report that nucleated cell counts were estimated from reference gene primer amplification. Using immunoSEQ multiplex PCR, the repertoire was profiled, and TCRdb retains in-frame clones only, with some absent. That table furnishes V, J and clone size, whereas the DNA furnished D and trimming. Among approximately 52,000 clones listed, less than 90% were seen once. J is TRBJ2-1 and V is TRBV5-4; TRBD1 is a possible D gene (5 bases). This sequence was found in a human donor with active COVID-19. The donor label of this sample is uncertain. The sample was peripheral blood. CDR3 protein: CASSVTVAAYNEQFF. The DNA of the CDR3 is TGTGCCAGCAGCGTGACAGTGGCGGCCTACAATGAGCAGTTCTTC.